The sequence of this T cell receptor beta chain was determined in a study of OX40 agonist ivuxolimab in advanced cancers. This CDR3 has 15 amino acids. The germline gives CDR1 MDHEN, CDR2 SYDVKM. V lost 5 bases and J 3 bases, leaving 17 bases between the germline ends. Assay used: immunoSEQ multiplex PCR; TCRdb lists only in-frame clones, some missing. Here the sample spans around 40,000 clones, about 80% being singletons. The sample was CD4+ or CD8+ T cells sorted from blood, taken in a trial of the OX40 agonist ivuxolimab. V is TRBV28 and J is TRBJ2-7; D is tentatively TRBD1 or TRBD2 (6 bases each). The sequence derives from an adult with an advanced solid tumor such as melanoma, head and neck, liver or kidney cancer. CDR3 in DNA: TGTGCCAGCAGTCAGACAGGTGGGGGACTCTACGAGCAGTACTTC. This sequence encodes CASSQTGGGLYEQYF.